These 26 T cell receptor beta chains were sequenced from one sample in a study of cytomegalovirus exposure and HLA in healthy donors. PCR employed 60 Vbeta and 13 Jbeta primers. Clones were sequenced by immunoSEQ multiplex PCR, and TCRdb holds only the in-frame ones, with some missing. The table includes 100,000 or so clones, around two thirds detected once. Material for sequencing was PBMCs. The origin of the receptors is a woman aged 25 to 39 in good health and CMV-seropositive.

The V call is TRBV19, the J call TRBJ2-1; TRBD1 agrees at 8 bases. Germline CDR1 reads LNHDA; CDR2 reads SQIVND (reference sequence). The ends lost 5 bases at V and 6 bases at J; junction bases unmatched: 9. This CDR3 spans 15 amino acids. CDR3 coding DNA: TGTGCCAGTAGTCCCGACAGGGGAGGAGGCAATGAGCAGTTCTTC. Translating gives CASSPDRGGGNEQFF.

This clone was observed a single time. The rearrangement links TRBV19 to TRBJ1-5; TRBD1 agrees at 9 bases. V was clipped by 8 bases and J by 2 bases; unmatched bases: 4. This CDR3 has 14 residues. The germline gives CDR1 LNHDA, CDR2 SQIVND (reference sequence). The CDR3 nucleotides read TGTGCCAGTGCGGGACAGGGAGGCAATCAGCCCCAGCATTTT. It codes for CASAGQGGNQPQHF. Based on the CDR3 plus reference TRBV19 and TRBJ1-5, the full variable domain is DGGITQSPKYLFRKEGQNVTLSCEQNLNHDAMYWYRQDPGQGLRLIYYSQIVNDFQKGDIAEGYSVSREKKESFPLTVTSAQKNPTAFYLCASAGQGGNQPQHFGDGTRLSIL.

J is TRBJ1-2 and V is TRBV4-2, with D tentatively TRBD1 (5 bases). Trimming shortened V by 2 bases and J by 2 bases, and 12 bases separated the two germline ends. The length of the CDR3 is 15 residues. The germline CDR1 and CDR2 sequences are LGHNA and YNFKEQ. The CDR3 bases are TGTGCCAGCAGCCAAAACGCTGCAGGGAACTATGGCTACACCTTC. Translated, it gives CASSQNAAGNYGYTF.

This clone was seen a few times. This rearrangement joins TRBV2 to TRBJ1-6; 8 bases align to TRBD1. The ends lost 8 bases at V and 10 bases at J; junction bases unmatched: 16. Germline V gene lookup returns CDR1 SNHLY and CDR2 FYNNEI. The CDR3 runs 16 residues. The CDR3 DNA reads TGTGCCAGCTTGATAGGGATGACAGGGGTGGGATCACCCCTCCACTTT. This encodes CASLIGMTGVGSPLHF.

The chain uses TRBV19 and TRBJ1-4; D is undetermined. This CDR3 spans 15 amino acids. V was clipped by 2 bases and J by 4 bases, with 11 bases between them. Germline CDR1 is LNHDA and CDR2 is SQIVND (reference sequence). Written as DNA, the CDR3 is TGTGCCAGTAGTATAAATGGGCCGAATAATGAAAAACTGTTTTTT. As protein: CASSINGPNNEKLFF.

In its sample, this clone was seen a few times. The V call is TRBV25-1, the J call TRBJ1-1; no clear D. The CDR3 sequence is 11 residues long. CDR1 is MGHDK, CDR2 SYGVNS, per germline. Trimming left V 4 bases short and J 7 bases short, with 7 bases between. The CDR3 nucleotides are TGTGCCAGCAGTGTACAAAGTGAAGCTTTCTTT. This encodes CASSVQSEAFF.

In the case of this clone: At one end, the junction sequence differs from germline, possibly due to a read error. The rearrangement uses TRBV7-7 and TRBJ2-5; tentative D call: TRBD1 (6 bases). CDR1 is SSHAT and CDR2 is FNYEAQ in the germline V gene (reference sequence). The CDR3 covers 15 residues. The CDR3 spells CASSDLTGSQETQYF. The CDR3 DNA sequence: TGTGCTAGCAGCGATCTAACAGGGTCCCAAGAGACCCAGTACTTC.

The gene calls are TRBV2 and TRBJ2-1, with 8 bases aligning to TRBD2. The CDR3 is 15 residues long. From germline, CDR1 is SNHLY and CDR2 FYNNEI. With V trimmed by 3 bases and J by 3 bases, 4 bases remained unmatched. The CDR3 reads CASSDKAGGYNEQFF. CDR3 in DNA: TGTGCCAGCAGTGATAAGGCGGGGGGCTACAATGAGCAGTTCTTC.

CDR3 DNA: TGTGCCAGCAGTCGATCGGGGAGCCCTGAAGCTTTCTTT. Translated: CASSRSGSPEAFF. This chain joins TRBV6-5 and TRBJ1-1; D is unresolved. CDR1 and CDR2 from the germline V gene are MNHEY and SVGAGI. Trimming took 5 bases from V and 6 from J, leaving 13 bases between them. The CDR3 runs to 13 residues.

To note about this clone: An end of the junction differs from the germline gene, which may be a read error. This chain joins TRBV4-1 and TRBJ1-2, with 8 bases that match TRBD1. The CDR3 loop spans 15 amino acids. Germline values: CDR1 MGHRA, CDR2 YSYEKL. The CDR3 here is CASSQDRDRNYGYPF. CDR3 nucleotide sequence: TGCGCCAGCAGCCAAGATAGGGACAGGAACTATGGCTACCCCTTC.

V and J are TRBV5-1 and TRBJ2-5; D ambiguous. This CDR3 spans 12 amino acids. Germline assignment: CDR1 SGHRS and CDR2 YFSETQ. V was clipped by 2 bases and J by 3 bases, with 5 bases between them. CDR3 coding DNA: TGCGCCAGCAGCTTCACAGAAGAGACCCAGTACTTC. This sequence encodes CASSFTEETQYF.

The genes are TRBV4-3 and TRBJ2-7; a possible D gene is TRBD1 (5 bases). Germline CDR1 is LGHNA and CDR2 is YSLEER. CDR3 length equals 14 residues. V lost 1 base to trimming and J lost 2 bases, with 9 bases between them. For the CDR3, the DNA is TGCGCCAGCAGCCAAGTTCGCAGGGCCTACGAGCAGTACTTC. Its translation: CASSQVRRAYEQYF.

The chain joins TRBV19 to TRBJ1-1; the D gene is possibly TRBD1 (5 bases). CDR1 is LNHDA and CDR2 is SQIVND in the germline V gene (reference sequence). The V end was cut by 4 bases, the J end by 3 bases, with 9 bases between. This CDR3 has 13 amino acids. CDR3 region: CASSRGPYTEAFF. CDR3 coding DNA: TGTGCCAGTAGTAGGGGCCCTTACACTGAAGCTTTCTTT.

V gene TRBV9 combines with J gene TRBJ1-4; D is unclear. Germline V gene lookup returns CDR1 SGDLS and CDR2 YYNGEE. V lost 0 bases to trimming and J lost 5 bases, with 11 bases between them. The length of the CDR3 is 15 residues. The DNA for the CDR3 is TGTGCCAGCAGCGTAGTAGAAACCTGGAATGAAAAACTGTTTTTT. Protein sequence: CASSVVETWNEKLFF.

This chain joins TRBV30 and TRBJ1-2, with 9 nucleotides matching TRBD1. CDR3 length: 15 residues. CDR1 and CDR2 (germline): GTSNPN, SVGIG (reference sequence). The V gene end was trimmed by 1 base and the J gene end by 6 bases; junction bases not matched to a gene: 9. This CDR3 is CAWSAPATGGNGYTF. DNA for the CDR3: TGTGCCTGGAGTGCTCCCGCGACAGGGGGAAATGGCTACACCTTC.

The CDR3 DNA reads TGCGCCAGCAGCTTGGTAGCGGGTACCTACGAGCAGTACTTC. Amino acids: CASSLVAGTYEQYF. This chain joins TRBV5-1 and TRBJ2-7; TRBD2 matches 7 bases. The CDR3 totals 14 residues. Germline V gene data show CDR1 as SGHRS and CDR2 as YFSETQ. The J segment lost 2 bases and the V segment lost 0 bases, leaving 2 bases of the junction unmatched. Together with reference TRBV5-1 and TRBJ2-7, the CDR3 gives the full variable domain: KAGVTQTPRYLIKTRGQQVTLSCSPISGHRSVSWYQQTPGQGLQFLFEYFSETQRNKGNFPGRFSGRQFSNSRSEMNVSTLELGDSALYLCASSLVAGTYEQYFGPGTRLTVT.

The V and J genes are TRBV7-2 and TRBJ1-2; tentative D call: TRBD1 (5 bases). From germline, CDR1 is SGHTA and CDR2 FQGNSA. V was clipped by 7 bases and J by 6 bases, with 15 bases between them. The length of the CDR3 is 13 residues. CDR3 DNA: TGTGCCAGCAACATCGGGGGGGGACATGGCTACACCTTC. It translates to CASNIGGGHGYTF.

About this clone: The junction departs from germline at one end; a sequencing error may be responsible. This CDR3 is CSSSPVPGLVFTGELFF. Written as DNA, the CDR3 is TGTTCCAGCAGCCCAGTTCCGGGACTAGTGTTCACCGGGGAGCTGTTTTTT. The chain uses TRBV7-9 and TRBJ2-2, with 8 bases lining up with TRBD2. This CDR3 is 17 amino acids long. Germline CDR1 reads SEHNR; CDR2 reads FQNEAQ (reference sequence).

This CDR3 reads CASIEYRADSPLHF. The CDR3 region has the DNA TGTGCCAGCATCGAGTACCGAGCGGATTCACCCCTCCACTTT. The V gene is TRBV28, the J gene TRBJ1-6, with D hard to call. Per the germline V gene, CDR1 is MDHEN and CDR2 is SYDVKM. This CDR3 has 14 amino acids. V lost 7 bases and J 8 bases, leaving 15 bases between the germline ends.

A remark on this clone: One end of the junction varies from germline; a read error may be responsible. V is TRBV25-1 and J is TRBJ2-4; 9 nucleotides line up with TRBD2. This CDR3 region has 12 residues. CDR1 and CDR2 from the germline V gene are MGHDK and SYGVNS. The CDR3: CARRGLAHIQYF. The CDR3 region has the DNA TGTGCCCGCAGGGGACTAGCACACATTCAGTACTTC.

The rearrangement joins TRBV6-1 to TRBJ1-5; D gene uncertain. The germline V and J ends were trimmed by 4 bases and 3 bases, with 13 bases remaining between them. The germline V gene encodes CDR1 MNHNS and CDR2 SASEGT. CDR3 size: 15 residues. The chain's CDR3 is CASSVINGNNQPQHF. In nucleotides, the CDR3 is TGTGCCAGCAGTGTGATCAATGGCAACAATCAGCCCCAGCATTTT.

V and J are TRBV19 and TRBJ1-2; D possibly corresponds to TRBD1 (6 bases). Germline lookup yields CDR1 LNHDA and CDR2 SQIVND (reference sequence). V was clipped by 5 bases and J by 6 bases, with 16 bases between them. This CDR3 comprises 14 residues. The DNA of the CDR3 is TGTGCCAGTAGTGTGCCGGGACAACGACATGGCTACACCTTC. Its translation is CASSVPGQRHGYTF. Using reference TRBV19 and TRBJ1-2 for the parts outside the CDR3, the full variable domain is DGGITQSPKYLFRKEGQNVTLSCEQNLNHDAMYWYRQDPGQGLRLIYYSQIVNDFQKGDIAEGYSVSREKKESFPLTVTSAQKNPTAFYLCASSVPGQRHGYTFGSGTRLTVV.

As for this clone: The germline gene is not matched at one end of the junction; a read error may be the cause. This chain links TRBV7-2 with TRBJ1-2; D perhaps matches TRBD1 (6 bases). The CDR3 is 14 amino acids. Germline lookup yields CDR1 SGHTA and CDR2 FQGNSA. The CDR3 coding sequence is TGTGCCAGCAGCTTGGGGCAGGGGACCTATGGCCACACCTTC. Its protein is CASSLGQGTYGHTF.

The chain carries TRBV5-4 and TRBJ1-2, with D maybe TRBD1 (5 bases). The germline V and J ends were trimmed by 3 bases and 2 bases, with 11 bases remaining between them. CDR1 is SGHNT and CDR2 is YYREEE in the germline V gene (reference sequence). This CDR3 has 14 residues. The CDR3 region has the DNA TGTGCCAGCAGCTCCTCAGGGAGGAACTATGGCTACACCTTC. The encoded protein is CASSSSGRNYGYTF.

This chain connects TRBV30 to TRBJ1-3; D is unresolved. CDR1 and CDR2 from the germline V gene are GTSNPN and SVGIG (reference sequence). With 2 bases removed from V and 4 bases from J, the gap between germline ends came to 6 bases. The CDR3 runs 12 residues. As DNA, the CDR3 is TGTGCCTGGAGTTCGGGAGGAAACACCATATATTTT. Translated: CAWSSGGNTIYF.

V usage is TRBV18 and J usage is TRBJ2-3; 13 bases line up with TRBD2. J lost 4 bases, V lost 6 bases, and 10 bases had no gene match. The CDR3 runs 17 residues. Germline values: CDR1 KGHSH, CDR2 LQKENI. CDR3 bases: TGTGCCAGCTCTCAGGGACTAGCGGGGACTACTGCAGATACGCAGTATTTT. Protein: CASSQGLAGTTADTQYF.